This T cell receptor beta chain is from a study of CD8 T cells in Susac syndrome. Peripheral blood CD8+ and CD4+ T cells were profiled by TCR beta sequencing. The healthy controls were matched to patients by age and sex. In contrast to the negatively isolated CD8+ and CD4+ T cells, TEMRA cells were FACS-enriched. Reverse transcription of 0.5 to 1 ug RNA was performed with random hexamers. Amplification of the TCR beta CDR3 was carried out by immunoSEQ multiplex PCR, which spanned a total of 54 Vbeta and 13 Jbeta segments. TCRdb passed the immunoSEQ multiplex PCR reads through MiXCR, listing each CDR3 protein once. The top ten clones hold approximately 0.09% of a sample with more than 120,000 distinct CDR3 sequences, around 94% of them seen once. Germline V CDR1 and CDR2: SGDLS, YYNGEE. Between the trimmed V and J ends, which lost 4 bases and 0 bases, there was a span of 8 bases. The CDR3 is 14 amino acids.

This TCR was recovered from a human donor in good health. V gene TRBV9 combines with J gene TRBJ2-1; D unresolved. The sequencing sample was made of CD4+ T cells from PBMCs. CDR3 sequence: CASSPADSYNEQFF. CDR3 nucleotides: TGTGCCAGCAGCCCCGCGGACTCCTACAATGAGCAGTTCTTC.